This note documents a single TCR beta chain sequence. This sample is drawn from a study of T cell changes during pregnancy in multiple sclerosis. Clones were read by immunoSEQ multiplex PCR, and TCRdb kept only the in-frame ones, dropping some. The table includes fewer than 40,000 clones, roughly 91% detected once. The sequence derives from a female donor in good health, enrolled as a control in a pregnancy study. The sequences come from CD4+ T cells from peripheral blood mononuclear cells, collected in the second trimester of pregnancy.

The CDR3 protein is CASSPGPFSVSYEQYF. The CDR3 DNA reads TGCGCCAGCAGCCCCGGACCCTTTAGCGTCTCCTACGAGCAGTACTTC. The V gene is TRBV4-1, the J gene TRBJ2-7; D may be TRBD2 (5 bases). This CDR3 is built from 16 residues. V was cut by 4 bases and J by 0 bases, with 16 bases left in between. The germline CDR1 and CDR2 sequences are MGHRA and YSYEKL.